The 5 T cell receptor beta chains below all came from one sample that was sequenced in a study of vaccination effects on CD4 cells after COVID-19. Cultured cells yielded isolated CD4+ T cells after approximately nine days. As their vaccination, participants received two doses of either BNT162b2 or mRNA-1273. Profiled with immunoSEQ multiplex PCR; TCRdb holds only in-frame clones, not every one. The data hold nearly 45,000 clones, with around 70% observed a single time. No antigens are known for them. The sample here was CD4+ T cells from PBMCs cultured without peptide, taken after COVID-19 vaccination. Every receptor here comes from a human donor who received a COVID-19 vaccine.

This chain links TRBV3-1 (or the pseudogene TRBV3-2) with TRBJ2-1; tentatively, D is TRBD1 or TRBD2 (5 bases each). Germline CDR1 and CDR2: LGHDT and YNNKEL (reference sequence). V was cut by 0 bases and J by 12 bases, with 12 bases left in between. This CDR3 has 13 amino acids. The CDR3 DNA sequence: TGTGCCAGCAGCCAAGAGGGACCCCGGGTGCAGTTCTTC. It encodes CASSQEGPRVQFF.

Here the CDR3 reads CASSETGGSETQYF. CDR3 in DNA: TGTGCCAGCAGTGAGACAGGGGGATCGGAGACCCAGTACTTC. V and J are TRBV9 and TRBJ2-5; 9 nucleotides line up with TRBD1. This CDR3 contains 14 residues. The germline V gene encodes CDR1 SGDLS and CDR2 YYNGEE. V trimming: 5 bases; J trimming: 5 bases; junction bases outside the gene matches: 7.

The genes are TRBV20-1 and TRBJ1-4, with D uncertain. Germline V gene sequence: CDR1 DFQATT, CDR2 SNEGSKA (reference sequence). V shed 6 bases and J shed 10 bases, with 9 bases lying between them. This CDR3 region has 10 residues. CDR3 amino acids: CSAPGPKLFF. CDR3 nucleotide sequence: TGCAGTGCCCCAGGCCCAAAACTGTTTTTT.

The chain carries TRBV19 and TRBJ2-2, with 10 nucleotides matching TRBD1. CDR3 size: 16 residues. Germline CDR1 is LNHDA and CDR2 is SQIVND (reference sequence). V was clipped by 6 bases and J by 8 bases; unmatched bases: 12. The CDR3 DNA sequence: TGTGCCAGTAGGCCCCGGGACAGGGGACTTCTGGGGGAGCTGTTTTTT. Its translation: CASRPRDRGLLGELFF. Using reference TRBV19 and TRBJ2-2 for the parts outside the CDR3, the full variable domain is DGGITQSPKYLFRKEGQNVTLSCEQNLNHDAMYWYRQDPGQGLRLIYYSQIVNDFQKGDIAEGYSVSREKKESFPLTVTSAQKNPTAFYLCASRPRDRGLLGELFFGEGSRLTVL.

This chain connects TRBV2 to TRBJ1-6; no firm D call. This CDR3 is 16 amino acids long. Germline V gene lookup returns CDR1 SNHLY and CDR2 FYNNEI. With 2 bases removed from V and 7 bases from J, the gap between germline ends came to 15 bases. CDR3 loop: CASSEWGRGGNSPLHF. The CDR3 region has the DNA TGTGCCAGCAGTGAATGGGGTAGAGGCGGGAATTCACCCCTCCACTTT.